The source of this T cell receptor (beta chain) is a study of CD8 T cells in Susac syndrome. Notes on the study in general: The study's TCR sequencing and HLA analysis covered a relatively small number of individuals, and the study acknowledged this.

Blood CD8+ and CD4+ T cells underwent high-throughput TCR beta sequencing. Negative isolation was applied to CD8+ and CD4+ T cells, and FACS enrichment was applied to TEMRA cells. cDNA came from approximately 0.5 to 1 ug RNA primed by random hexamers. Amplification of TCR beta CDR3 by immunoSEQ multiplex PCR spanned 54 Vbeta and 13 Jbeta. TCRdb itself ran the immunoSEQ multiplex PCR reads through MiXCR, one entry per CDR3 protein. The table records hundreds of thousands of distinct CDR3 sequences, around 85% of them present only once. Germline assignment: CDR1 SQVTM and CDR2 ANQGSEA. The trim removed 6 bases at V and 6 bases at J, leaving 12 bases unmatched. The CDR3 length is 16 residues. With regard to this clonotype: The target antigen is unknown.

The TCR comes from a human donor with multiple sclerosis. What was sequenced was CD8+ T cells from PBMCs. The J gene is TRBJ2-1, the V gene TRBV29-1, with 12 nucleotides matching TRBD2. As DNA, the CDR3 is TGCAGCGTCGCGACTAGCGGGAGAGCAATGGGCAATGAGCAGTTCTTC. Amino acid sequence: CSVATSGRAMGNEQFF.